This entry lists 29 T cell receptor beta chains sequenced from one sample in a study of CD8 T cells in Susac syndrome. With random hexamers, 0.5 to 1 ug RNA was reverse transcribed. In TCRdb, the immunoSEQ multiplex PCR reads were re-called with MiXCR into one record per CDR3 protein. The table lists around 140,000 distinct CDR3 sequences, 80% of them singletons. The sample was CD8+ T cells from PBMCs. These receptors were obtained from a human donor with multiple sclerosis.

V is TRBV11-3 and J is TRBJ2-5, with 9 bases lining up with TRBD2. Germline values: CDR1 SGHNT, CDR2 YENEEA. The CDR3 has 17 amino acids. After removal of 5 bases from V and 4 bases from J, the junction contained 14 bases not matched to a gene. CDR3 coding DNA: TGTGCCAGCAGCCCCCAGGGCCTGCGGGAGGGGAGAGAGACCCAGTACTTC. This encodes CASSPQGLREGRETQYF.

The CDR3 nucleotides read TGTGCCAGTAGTGCTAGGGGTTACACTGAAGCTTTCTTT. As protein: CASSARGYTEAFF. V is TRBV19 and J is TRBJ1-1, with TRBD1 as a possible D gene (5 bases). The CDR3 loop spans 13 amino acids. Deletions cut 5 bases from V and 3 bases from J, with 10 bases between. CDR1 and CDR2 (germline): LNHDA, SQIVND (reference sequence).

The chain carries TRBV11-2 and TRBJ2-3, with TRBD2 matching 12 bases. The V and J ends lost 0 bases and 4 bases, in that order; junction bases with no gene match: 5. This CDR3 has 17 amino acids. Germline V CDR1 and CDR2: SGHAT, FQNNGV. The CDR3 sequence: CASSLESLAGGPDTQYF. The CDR3 nucleotides read TGTGCCAGCAGCTTAGAATCTCTAGCGGGGGGGCCAGATACGCAGTATTTT.

The chain recombines TRBV3-1 with TRBJ2-3; 8 bases align to TRBD2. The CDR3 has 17 amino acids. Germline V gives CDR1 LGHDT, CDR2 YNNKEL (reference sequence). V was pared by 4 bases and J by 3 bases, with 12 bases of the junction left unmatched. CDR3 amino acids: CASSPPRGSGETDTQYF. CDR3 DNA: TGTGCCAGCAGCCCCCCTAGGGGTAGCGGGGAGACAGATACGCAGTATTTT.

As concerns this clonotype: The conserved phenylalanine or tryptophan is not found at the CDR3 terminus, so this likely reflects a read error. The chain combines TRBV19 with TRBJ1-1, with D unresolved. In germline, CDR1 is LNHDA, CDR2 SQIVND (reference sequence). The CDR3 has 12 amino acids. The CDR3 bases are TGTGCTAGTAGTTGGGTGAACACTGAAGCTTTCTTG. This encodes CASSWVNTEAFL.

This clonotype has only a few counts. The chain uses TRBV7-6 and TRBJ2-1; TRBD2 aligns across 7 bases. The trim removed 1 base at V and 0 bases at J, leaving 12 bases unmatched. Germline V gene lookup returns CDR1 SGHVS and CDR2 FNYEAQ. CDR3 length: 19 amino acids. The DNA of the CDR3 is TGTGCCAGCAGCTTAGGATCTAGCGGCGAACTTTACTCCTACAATGAGCAGTTCTTC. It codes for CASSLGSSGELYSYNEQFF.

The chain couples TRBV7-9 to TRBJ2-2; the D gene is possibly TRBD1 (6 bases). Deletions cut 5 bases from V and 5 bases from J, with 15 bases between. There are 15 residues in the CDR3. The germline V gene encodes CDR1 SEHNR and CDR2 FQNEAQ (reference sequence). CDR3 DNA sequence: TGTGCCAGCAGCGGCGCCTACAGGGATACCGGGGAGCTGTTTTTT. Protein: CASSGAYRDTGELFF.

The chain is built from TRBV20-1 and TRBJ2-3, with no clear D. The CDR3 is made up of 18 amino acids. Trimming pared 0 bases from V and 6 bases from J, leaving 25 bases between. The germline CDR1 and CDR2 sequences are DFQATT and SNEGSKA (reference sequence). CDR3 DNA sequence: TGCAGTGCTAGAGATTTTGATAGGGCCGCCATTTCTCTGGATACGCAGTATTTT. This translates into CSARDFDRAAISLDTQYF.

This rearrangement joins TRBV7-2 to TRBJ2-3, with D hard to call. The germline CDR1 and CDR2 sequences are SGHTA and FQGNSA. The CDR3 length is 17 residues. Deletions cut 3 bases from V and 1 base from J, with 17 bases between. The CDR3 coding sequence is TGTGCCAGCAGCTTGAAGGGCCCGTTCCTACGCACAGATACGCAGTATTTT. Translated: CASSLKGPFLRTDTQYF.

The rearrangement uses TRBV13 and TRBJ1-1; 8 nucleotides line up with TRBD1. V was clipped by 9 bases and J by 6 bases; unmatched bases: 9. Germline CDR1 is PRHDT and CDR2 is FYEKMQ (reference sequence). CDR3 length: 13 residues. The CDR3 DNA reads as TGTGCCAGTTCAACAGGGGGGAGGGCTGAAGCTTTCTTT. Its protein is CASSTGGRAEAFF.

The chain combines TRBV4-3 with TRBJ1-1; D is unclear. This CDR3 is 13 amino acids long. Trimming took 0 bases from V and 11 from J, leaving 13 bases between them. Germline V gene data show CDR1 as LGHNA and CDR2 as YSLEER. The CDR3 is CASSQDSEEVAFF. The CDR3 coding sequence is TGCGCCAGCAGCCAAGATAGCGAGGAGGTTGCTTTCTTT.

The rearrangement joins TRBV20-1 to TRBJ2-7; weak D call: TRBD1 (6 bases). Deletions cut 5 bases from V and 1 base from J, with 15 bases between. CDR1 is DFQATT and CDR2 is SNEGSKA in the germline V gene (reference sequence). The length of the CDR3 is 14 residues. The CDR3 protein is CSAPRQVSSYEQYF. The CDR3 DNA reads TGCAGTGCTCCTCGACAGGTTTCATCCTACGAGCAGTACTTC.

This sequence joins TRBV29-1 and TRBJ1-1; the D gene is possibly TRBD1 (6 bases). Germline values: CDR1 SQVTM, CDR2 ANQGSEA. There are 14 residues in the CDR3. Trimming stripped 4 bases from V and 0 bases from J, with 12 bases between. Here the CDR3 DNA reads TGCAGCGTTGCGGGGGGCCAGATGAACACTGAAGCTTTCTTT. Amino acid sequence: CSVAGGQMNTEAFF.

The table lists this clonotype with a count of one. The CDR3 here is CASTEGGGTDTQYF. The CDR3 DNA sequence: TGTGCCAGCACCGAAGGGGGCGGCACAGATACGCAGTATTTT. V gene TRBV7-6 combines with J gene TRBJ2-3; 7 bases are shared with TRBD1. The CDR3 is 14 residues long. The trim removed 7 bases at V and 1 base at J, leaving 5 bases unmatched. Germline V gene sequence: CDR1 SGHVS, CDR2 FNYEAQ.

The chain joins TRBV20-1 to TRBJ2-7, with D perhaps given as TRBD1 or TRBD2 (5 bases each). With 4 bases removed from V and 0 bases from J, the gap between germline ends came to 16 bases. CDR1 is DFQATT and CDR2 is SNEGSKA in the germline V gene (reference sequence). The CDR3 is 15 residues long. CDR3 amino acids: CSAKQSQGVSYEQYF. DNA for the CDR3: TGCAGTGCTAAACAAAGCCAGGGAGTCTCCTACGAGCAGTACTTC.

The V gene is TRBV29-1, the J gene TRBJ2-4; 9 bases line up with TRBD1. The CDR3 has 17 residues. The V gene end was trimmed by 5 bases and the J gene end by 8 bases; junction bases not matched to a gene: 19. Looked up from germline, CDR1 is SQVTM and CDR2 is ANQGSEA. CDR3 nucleotide sequence: TGCAGCGTTTCGGGGACAGGGTTTTCGAAGAGGGAGGACATTCAGTACTTC. It codes for CSVSGTGFSKREDIQYF.

This sequence joins TRBV19 and TRBJ2-2; D unresolved. Germline V gene sequence: CDR1 LNHDA, CDR2 SQIVND (reference sequence). The CDR3 contains 15 residues. V was pared by 6 bases and J by 1 base, with 12 bases between. The CDR3 DNA reads TGTGCCAGTAGCCCTTATTCGGGGAACACCGGGGAGCTGTTTTTT. Translated, it gives CASSPYSGNTGELFF.

The J gene is TRBJ2-1, the V gene TRBV12-3 or TRBV12-4, with TRBD2 matching over 8 bases. With V trimmed by 5 bases and J by 0 bases, 6 bases remained unmatched. CDR3 length equals 16 residues. CDR3 coding DNA: TGTGCCAGCAGTGTTAGCGGGGTAAGCTCCTACAATGAGCAGTTCTTC. Protein sequence: CASSVSGVSSYNEQFF.

The chain joins TRBV9 to TRBJ2-1; the D is unclear. The ends were cut back, 3 bases at V and 10 bases at J, with 11 bases in the middle. Germline assignment: CDR1 SGDLS and CDR2 YYNGEE. This CDR3 is built from 12 residues. Here the CDR3 DNA reads TGTGCCAGCAGCGGGATGGAAAGGGAGCAGTTCTTC. It translates to CASSGMEREQFF. Together with reference TRBV9 and TRBJ2-1, the CDR3 gives the full variable domain: DSGVTQTPKHLITATGQRVTLRCSPRSGDLSVYWYQQSLDQGLQFLIQYYNGEERAKGNILERFSAQQFPDLHSELNLSSLELGDSALYFCASSGMEREQFFGPGTRLTVL.

The chain is built from TRBV24-1 and TRBJ2-1; D may be TRBD1 or TRBD2 (5 bases each). The CDR3 has 14 residues. Trimming removed 6 bases at V and 6 bases at J, with 14 bases between. Germline V gene data show CDR1 as KGHDR and CDR2 as SFDVKD. CDR3 loop: CATSSGLETNEQFF. The CDR3 nucleotides are TGTGCCACCAGTTCGGGGCTAGAGACCAATGAGCAGTTCTTC.

The chain employs TRBV25-1 and TRBJ2-1; TRBD2 is a possible D gene (6 bases). Trimming removed 7 bases from V and 7 bases from J, with 17 bases in between. CDR3 length: 14 amino acids. Germline V gene sequence: CDR1 MGHDK, CDR2 SYGVNS. CDR3 in DNA: TGTGCCAGCACGGGGCGGGACGATATAAATGAGCAGTTCTTC. Protein sequence: CASTGRDDINEQFF.

The CDR3 protein is CASSLGGPQPQHF. The CDR3 region has the DNA TGCGCCAGCAGCCTCGGGGGGCCTCAGCCCCAGCATTTT. V is TRBV4-1 and J is TRBJ1-5, with a possible D match to TRBD1 (6 bases). The germline CDR1 and CDR2 sequences are MGHRA and YSYEKL. The CDR3 length is 13 residues. Trimming left V 4 bases short and J 6 bases short, with 10 bases between.

This clonotype was seen a single time. The chain joins TRBV7-8 to TRBJ2-2, with 9 bases that match TRBD1. The germline V gene encodes CDR1 SGHVS and CDR2 FQNEAQ. CDR3 size: 19 residues. The trim removed 2 bases at V and 2 bases at J, leaving 12 bases unmatched. The CDR3 region has the DNA TGTGCCAGCAGCTTACGGTGGTCCGAGGGACAGGGCAACACCGGGGAGCTGTTTTTT. Its translation is CASSLRWSEGQGNTGELFF.

The J gene is TRBJ1-2, the V gene TRBV11-1, with 9 bases aligning to TRBD1. The CDR3 covers 24 residues. V was clipped by 10 bases and J by 10 bases; unmatched bases: 46. CDR1 and CDR2 (germline): SGHAT, FQDESV (reference sequence). CDR3 loop: CATGGFGQPTAEYRGRPGEIDYTF. CDR3 DNA: TGTGCCACCGGGGGTTTTGGCCAACCCACTGCTGAATACAGGGGGCGCCCGGGGGAGATCGACTACACCTTC.

This clonotype was detected only once. The chain links TRBV2 to TRBJ2-2, with 7 bases lining up with TRBD1. Germline loops: CDR1 SNHLY, CDR2 FYNNEI. There are 19 residues in the CDR3. J lost 6 bases, V lost 2 bases, and 18 bases had no gene match. The CDR3 region is CASSEIDREILELAGELFF. For the CDR3, the DNA is TGTGCCAGCAGTGAAATAGACAGGGAAATTTTAGAACTTGCCGGGGAGCTGTTTTTT.

The chain has TRBV30 and TRBJ1-1, with TRBD1 matching 7 bases. Germline CDR1 GTSNPN, CDR2 SVGIG (reference sequence). V trimming: 4 bases; J trimming: 0 bases; junction bases outside the gene matches: 2. The CDR3 is made up of 13 amino acids. Here the CDR3 reads CAWTTGLNTEAFF. DNA for the CDR3: TGTGCCTGGACGACAGGGTTGAACACTGAAGCTTTCTTT.

The chain employs TRBV6-1 and TRBJ2-1; D ambiguous. This CDR3 has 12 residues. Germline CDR1 reads MNHNS; CDR2 reads SASEGT. V was shortened by 0 bases and J by 14 bases, with 11 bases between the two germline ends. In DNA, the CDR3 is TGTGCCAGCAGTGAAGCTTGGGGTTTGGAGTTCTTC. Translation: CASSEAWGLEFF.

This chain links TRBV15 with TRBJ1-1; D ambiguous. The CDR3 sequence is 14 residues long. Between the trimmed V and J ends, which lost 1 base and 1 base, there was a span of 7 bases. CDR1 and CDR2 (germline): LNHNV, YYDKDF (reference sequence). The CDR3 coding sequence is TGTGCCACCAGCAGAGTGACGGGGAACACTGAAGCTTTCTTT. It translates to CATSRVTGNTEAFF. Full variable domain (rest looked up from reference TRBV15 and TRBJ1-1): DAMVIQNPRYQVTQFGKPVTLSCSQTLNHNVMYWYQQKSSQAPKLLFHYYDKDFNNEADTPDNFQSRRPNTSFCFLDIRSPGLGDTAMYLCATSRVTGNTEAFFGQGTRLTVV.

This chain uses TRBV2 with TRBJ2-7; 7 nucleotides align to TRBD1. The CDR3 is 15 residues long. Germline V gene sequence: CDR1 SNHLY, CDR2 FYNNEI. V shed 1 base, J shed 3 bases, and the junction held 6 bases outside the gene matches. The CDR3 is CASSEGGQDSYEQYF. For the CDR3, the DNA is TGTGCCAGCAGTGAAGGAGGACAGGATAGCTACGAGCAGTACTTC.